This T cell receptor (beta chain) was identified in a study of identical twins. The sample holds a few counts of this clonotype. TCRdb re-called the 5' RACE reads through MiXCR, storing one row per CDR3 protein. The sample carries some 1,600,000 distinct CDR3 sequences, around 29% recorded once. CDR3 size: 17 residues. The germline CDR1 and CDR2 sequences are KGHDR and SFDVKD. The receptor's source is a newborn girl in good health. The V call is TRBV24-1, the J call TRBJ2-5, with TRBD2 identical over 7 bases. Judging by the DNA end, TRBJ2-7 fits better; the J call may be wrong. The sequenced sample consisted of cord blood. This chain's CDR3 is CATSEERAGVSSYEQYF. CDR3 coding DNA: TGTGCCACCAGTGAAGAACGGGCGGGAGTATCCTCCTACGAGCAGTACTTC.